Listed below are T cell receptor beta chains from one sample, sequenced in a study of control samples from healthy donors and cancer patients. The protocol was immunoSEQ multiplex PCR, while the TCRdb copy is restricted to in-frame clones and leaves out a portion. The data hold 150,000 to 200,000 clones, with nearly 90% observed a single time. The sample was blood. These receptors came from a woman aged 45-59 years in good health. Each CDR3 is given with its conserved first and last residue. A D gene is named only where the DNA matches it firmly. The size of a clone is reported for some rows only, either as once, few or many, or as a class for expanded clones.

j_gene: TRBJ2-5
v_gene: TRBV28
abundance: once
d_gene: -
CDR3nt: TGTGCCAGCAGCTCGGTCCTCGGTCACGGAGAGACCCAGTACTTC
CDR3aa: CASSSVLGHGETQYF

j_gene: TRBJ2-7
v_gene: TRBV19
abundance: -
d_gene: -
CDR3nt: TGTGCCAGTAGTATCATAGGGATCGGAGACGAGCAGTACTTC
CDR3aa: CASSIIGIGDEQYF

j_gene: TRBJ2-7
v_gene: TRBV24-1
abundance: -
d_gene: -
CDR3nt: TGTGCCACCAGTGACCAGGGACCGGCCAGGGAGCAGTACTTC
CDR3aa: CATSDQGPAREQYF

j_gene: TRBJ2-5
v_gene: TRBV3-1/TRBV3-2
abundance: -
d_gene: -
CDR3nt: TGTGCCACCGCGGGTGGTGGGGAGACCCAGTACTTC
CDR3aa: CATAGGGETQYF

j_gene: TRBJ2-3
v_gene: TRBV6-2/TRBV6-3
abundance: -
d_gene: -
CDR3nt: TGTGCCAGCAGTTACAGGGGGACCACAGATACGCAGTATTTT
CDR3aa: CASSYRGTTDTQYF

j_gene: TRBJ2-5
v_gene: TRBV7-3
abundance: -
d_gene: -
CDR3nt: TGTGCCAGCAGCTTAACGCTGGGGGCACGGGAGACCCAGTACTTC
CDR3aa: CASSLTLGARETQYF

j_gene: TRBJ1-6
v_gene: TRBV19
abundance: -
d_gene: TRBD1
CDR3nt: TGTGCCAGTAGTATTGGACAGGTGAATAATTCACCCCTCCACTTT
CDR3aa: CASSIGQVNNSPLHF

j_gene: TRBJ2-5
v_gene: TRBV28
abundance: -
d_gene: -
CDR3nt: TGTGCCAGCAGGTGGGGGCTCCGAGAGACCCAGTACTTC
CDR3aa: CASRWGLRETQYF

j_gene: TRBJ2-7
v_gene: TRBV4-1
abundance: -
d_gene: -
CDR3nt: TGCGCCAGCAGCCTGGAGCGGAGGGGCCCCTACGAGCAGTACTTC
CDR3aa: CASSLERRGPYEQYF

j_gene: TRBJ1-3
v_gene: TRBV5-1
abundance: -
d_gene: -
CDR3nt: TGCGCCAGCAGCTTGCCTCAGGGAGGAGGAAACACCATATATTTT
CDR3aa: CASSLPQGGGNTIYF

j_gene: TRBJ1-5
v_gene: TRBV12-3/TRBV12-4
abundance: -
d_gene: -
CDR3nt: TGTGCCAGCAGTTGGGAAGGCAATCAGCCCCAGCATTTT
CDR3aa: CASSWEGNQPQHF

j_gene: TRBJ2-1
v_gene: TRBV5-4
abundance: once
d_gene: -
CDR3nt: TGTGCCAGCAGCTTGGGTGTAGGGGCCTTCAATGAGCAGTTCTTC
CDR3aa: CASSLGVGAFNEQFF

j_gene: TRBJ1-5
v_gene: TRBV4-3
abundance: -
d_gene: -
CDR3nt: TGCGCCAGCAGCCAAGATGAAACAAATCAGCCCCAGCATTTT
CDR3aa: CASSQDETNQPQHF

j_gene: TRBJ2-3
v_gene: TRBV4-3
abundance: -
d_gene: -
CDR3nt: TGCGCCAGCAACCAAGATTGGGGGGGGCAGGATACGCAGTATTTT
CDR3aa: CASNQDWGGQDTQYF

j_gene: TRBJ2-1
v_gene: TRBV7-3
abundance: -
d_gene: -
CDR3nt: TGTGCCAGCAGCGAGAATTCCTACAATGAGCAGTTCTTC
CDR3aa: CASSENSYNEQFF

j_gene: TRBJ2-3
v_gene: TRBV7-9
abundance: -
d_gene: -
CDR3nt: TGTGCCAGCAGCTTAATAGGTGGAGATACGCAGTATTTT
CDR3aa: CASSLIGGDTQYF

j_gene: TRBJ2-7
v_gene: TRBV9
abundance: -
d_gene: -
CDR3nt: TGTGCCAGCAGCGTAGATAAAGACGCCACCTACGAGCAGTACTTC
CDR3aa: CASSVDKDATYEQYF

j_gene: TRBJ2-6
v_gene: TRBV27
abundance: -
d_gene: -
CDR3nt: TGTGCCAGCTTGAGTCCTGGGGCCAACGTCCTGACTTTC
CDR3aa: CASLSPGANVLTF

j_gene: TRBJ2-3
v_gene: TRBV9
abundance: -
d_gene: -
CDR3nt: TGTGCCAGCAGCGTAGGGGGGGCACGGGCAGATACGCAGTATTTT
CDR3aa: CASSVGGARADTQYF

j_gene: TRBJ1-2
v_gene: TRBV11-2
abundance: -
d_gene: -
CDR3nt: TGTGCCAGCAGCGAACAGGTTAACTATGGCTACACCTTC
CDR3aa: CASSEQVNYGYTF

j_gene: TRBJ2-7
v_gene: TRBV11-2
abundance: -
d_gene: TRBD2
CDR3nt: TGTGCCAGCAGCCGAGAGAAAACTAGCGGGAGGTACGAGCAGTACTTC
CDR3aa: CASSREKTSGRYEQYF

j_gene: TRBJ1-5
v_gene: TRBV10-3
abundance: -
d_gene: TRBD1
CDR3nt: TGTGCCATCTCCGGAGGGGACAGGGACCAGCCCCAGCATTTT
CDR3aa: CAISGGDRDQPQHF

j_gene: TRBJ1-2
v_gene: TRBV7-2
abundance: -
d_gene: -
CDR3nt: TGTGCCAGCAGCCCCCAACAAGGGAGAAATGGCTACACCTTC
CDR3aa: CASSPQQGRNGYTF

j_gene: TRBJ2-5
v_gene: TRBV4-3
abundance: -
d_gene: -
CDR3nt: TGCGCCAGCAGCCAGAATAGGGGCTGGGAGACCCAGTACTTC
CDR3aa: CASSQNRGWETQYF

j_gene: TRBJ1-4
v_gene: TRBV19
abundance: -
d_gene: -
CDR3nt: TGTGCCAGTAGTTTAGGAGGGAACGAAAAACTGTTTTTT
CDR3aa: CASSLGGNEKLFF

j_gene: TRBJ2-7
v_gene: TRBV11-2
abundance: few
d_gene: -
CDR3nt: TGTGCCAGCAGCCAGGTGGTCCTGGCTGGCGAGCAGTACTTC
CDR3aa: CASSQVVLAGEQYF

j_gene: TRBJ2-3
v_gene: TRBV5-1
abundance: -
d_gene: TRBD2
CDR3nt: TGCGCCAGCAGCTGGACGACTAGCGGGGGAGGAACAGATACGCAGTATTTT
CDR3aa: CASSWTTSGGGTDTQYF